This T cell receptor beta chain was obtained from a study of blood T cell repertoires in COVID-19. Study information: The United States, Italy and Spain provided the acute and convalescent COVID-19 samples. Sources were T cells, B-cell-depleted T cells, or PBMCs; the material itself was cDNA or gDNA.

One Seattle source followed patients from active infection through their disease course. Profiled with immunoSEQ multiplex PCR; TCRdb holds only in-frame clones, not every one. Among fewer than 350,000 clones listed, 86% were seen once. Sequencing input: peripheral blood. This clonotype was sampled from a woman aged 65 to 85 with COVID-19, enrolled during active disease.

The CDR3 here is CSVEVAPGDEAFF. DNA of the CDR3: TGCAGCGTTGAAGTTGCCCCAGGGGATGAAGCTTTCTTT. The rearrangement links TRBV29-1 to TRBJ1-1, with D possibly matching TRBD1 (6 bases). With 1 base removed from V and 7 bases from J, the gap between germline ends came to 13 bases. The V gene's germline CDR1 is SQVTM and CDR2 ANQGSEA. There are 13 residues in the CDR3.